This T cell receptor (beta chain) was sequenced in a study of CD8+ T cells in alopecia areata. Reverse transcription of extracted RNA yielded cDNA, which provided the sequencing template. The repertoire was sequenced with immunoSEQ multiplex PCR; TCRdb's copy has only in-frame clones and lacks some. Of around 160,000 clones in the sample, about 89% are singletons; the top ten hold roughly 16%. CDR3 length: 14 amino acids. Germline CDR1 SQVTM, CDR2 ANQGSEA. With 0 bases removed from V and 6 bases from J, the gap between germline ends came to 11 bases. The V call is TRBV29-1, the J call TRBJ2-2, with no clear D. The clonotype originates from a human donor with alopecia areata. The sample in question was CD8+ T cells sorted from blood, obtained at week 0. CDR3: CSVEDHPGAGELFF. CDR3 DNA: TGCAGCGTTGAAGATCACCCAGGAGCCGGGGAGCTGTTTTTT.